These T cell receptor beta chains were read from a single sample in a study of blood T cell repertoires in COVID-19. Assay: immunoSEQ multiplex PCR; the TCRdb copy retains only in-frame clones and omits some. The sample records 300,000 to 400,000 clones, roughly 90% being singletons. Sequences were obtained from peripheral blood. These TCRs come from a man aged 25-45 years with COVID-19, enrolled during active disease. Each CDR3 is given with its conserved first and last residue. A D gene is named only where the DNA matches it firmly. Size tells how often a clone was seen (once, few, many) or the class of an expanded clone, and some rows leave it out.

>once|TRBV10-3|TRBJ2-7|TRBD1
TGTGCCATCAGAGAACAGGGGTGGGAGCAGTACTTC
CAIREQGWEQYF
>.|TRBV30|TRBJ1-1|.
TGTGCCTGGAGTCTAACGACAGGAGCTGGTTTCTTT
CAWSLTTGAGFF
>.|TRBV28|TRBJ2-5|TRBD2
TGTGCCAGCAGTTTATTTAGCGGGAGCGTACAAGAGACCCAGTACTTC
CASSLFSGSVQETQYF
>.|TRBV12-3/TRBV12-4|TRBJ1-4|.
TGTGCCAGCACGCGGGGGGCTAATGAAAAACTGTTTTTT
CASTRGANEKLFF
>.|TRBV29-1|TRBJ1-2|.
TGCAGCGTTGAAGATCGGGGTCTCGTGGGCCGCTACACCTTC
CSVEDRGLVGRYTF
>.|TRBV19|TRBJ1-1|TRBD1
TGTGCCAGTACCGGACAGGGTTTGCGGACTGAAGCTTTCTTT
CASTGQGLRTEAFF
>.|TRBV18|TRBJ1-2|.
TGTGCCAGCTCGCTCGGGGGTTTCTATGGCTACACCTTC
CASSLGGFYGYTF
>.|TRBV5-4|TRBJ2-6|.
TGTGCCAGCAGCTTGGCCGCGTACTCTGGGGCCAACGTCCTGACTTTC
CASSLAAYSGANVLTF
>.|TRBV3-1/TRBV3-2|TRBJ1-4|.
TGTGCCAGCAGCCACCGGGGGTTCAATGAAAAACTGTTTTTT
CASSHRGFNEKLFF
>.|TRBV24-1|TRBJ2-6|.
TGTGCCACCAGTCCGGAGGAGGCTGGGGCCAACGTCCTGACTTTC
CATSPEEAGANVLTF
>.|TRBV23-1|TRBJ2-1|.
TGCGCCAGCAGTCCCCCGGACAGCAAACACAATGAGCAGTTCTTC
CASSPPDSKHNEQFF
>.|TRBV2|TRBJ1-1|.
TGTGCCAGCCTCTGGCAGTTGACTGAAGCTTTCTTT
CASLWQLTEAFF
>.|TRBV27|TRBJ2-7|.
TGTGCCAGCAGTTTAAGGGCTGGGCGAGCCAGGGCCTACGAGCAGTACTTC
CASSLRAGRARAYEQYF
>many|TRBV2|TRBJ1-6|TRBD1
TGTGCCAGCAGCCCCCCCGGGACAGGGGTCTCCTATTCACCCCTCCACTTT
CASSPPGTGVSYSPLHF
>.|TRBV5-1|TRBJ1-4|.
TGCGCCAGCAGTGACATGAGTGAAAAACTGTTTTTT
CASSDMSEKLFF
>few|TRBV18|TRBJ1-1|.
TGTGCCAGCTCACCAGGTGCAGGGATGAACACTGAAGCTTTCTTT
CASSPGAGMNTEAFF
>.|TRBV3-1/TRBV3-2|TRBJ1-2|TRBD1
TGTGCCAGCTCGGATCGGACAGGCCGGACCCTTTATGGCTACACCTTC
CASSDRTGRTLYGYTF
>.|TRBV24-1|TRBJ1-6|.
TGTGCCACCAGTGATGCCTTCGGGTCCCTCCACTTT
CATSDAFGSLHF
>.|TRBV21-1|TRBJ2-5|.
TGTGCCAGCAGCAAAGTCCGGGTTCCCACGGCAGAGACCCAGTACTTC
CASSKVRVPTAETQYF
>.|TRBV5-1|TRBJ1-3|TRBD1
TGCGCCAGCAGCCGGGACAGGGGGCCTGGAAACACCATATATTTT
CASSRDRGPGNTIYF
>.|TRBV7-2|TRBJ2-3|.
TGTGCCAGCAGCCTCCAGGGTAACGCAGATACGCAGTATTTT
CASSLQGNADTQYF
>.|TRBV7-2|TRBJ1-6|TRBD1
TGTGCCAGCAGCACGCGGGACAGGGGTTATTCACCCCTCCACTTT
CASSTRDRGYSPLHF
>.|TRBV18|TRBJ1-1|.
TGTGCCAGCTCACCTACGGGGGGCACTGAAGCTTTCTTT
CASSPTGGTEAFF
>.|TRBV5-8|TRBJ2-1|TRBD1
TGTGCCAGCAGCTTGTTTAGGGGGCAGTCCGTTCACAATGAGCAGTTCTTC
CASSLFRGQSVHNEQFF
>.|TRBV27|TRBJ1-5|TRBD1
TGTGCCAGCAGCACCGTATTGGGACAGGGGGTTGGGCCCCAGCATTTT
CASSTVLGQGVGPQHF
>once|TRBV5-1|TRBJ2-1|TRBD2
TGCGCCAGCAGCCCAATAGCGGGACACTCCTACAATGAGCAGTTCTTC
CASSPIAGHSYNEQFF
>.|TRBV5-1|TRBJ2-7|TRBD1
TGCGCCAGCAGCTTTTGGGGGACAGGGTTTTCCTACGAGCAGTACTTC
CASSFWGTGFSYEQYF
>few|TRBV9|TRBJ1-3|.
TGTGCCAGCAGCGTAGCGGCAGGGGTCGGAAACACCATATATTTT
CASSVAAGVGNTIYF
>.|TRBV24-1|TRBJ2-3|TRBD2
TGTGCCACCAGTGCCCGACTAGCGGGGGTAGATACGCAGTATTTT
CATSARLAGVDTQYF
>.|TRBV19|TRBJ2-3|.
TGTGCCAGTACCGACCGGGGTAGGGATACGCAGTATTTT
CASTDRGRDTQYF
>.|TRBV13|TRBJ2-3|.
TGTGCCAGCAGCTATTCAGGCGCAGATACGCAGTATTTT
CASSYSGADTQYF
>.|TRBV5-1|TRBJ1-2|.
TGCGCCAGCAGCACCGAGATGGTCGGAGGTAACTATGGCTACACCTTC
CASSTEMVGGNYGYTF
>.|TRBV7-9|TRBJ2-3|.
TGTGCCAGCAGCTTTCCCCCTTTGTCAGGGAAAGTTGCAGATACGCAGTATTTT
CASSFPPLSGKVADTQYF
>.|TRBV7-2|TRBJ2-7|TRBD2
TGTGCCAGCAGCGTAGTGGCGGGAGGGCCGAGGGAGCAGTACTTC
CASSVVAGGPREQYF
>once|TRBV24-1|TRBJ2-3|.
TGTGCCACCAGTGATTTGAACAGGGCTAGCACAGATACGCAGTATTTT
CATSDLNRASTDTQYF
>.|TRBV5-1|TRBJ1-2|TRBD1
TGCGCCAGCAGCTTGGCCTATGGACAGGCGAACTATGGCTACACCTTC
CASSLAYGQANYGYTF
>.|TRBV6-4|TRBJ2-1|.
TGTGCCAGCAGTGACGGGCCAGACTACAATGAGCAGTTCTTC
CASSDGPDYNEQFF
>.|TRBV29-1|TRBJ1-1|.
TGCAGCGGTGGGCAGGTGAACACTGAAGCTTTCTTT
CSGGQVNTEAFF
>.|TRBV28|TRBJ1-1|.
TGTGCCAGCAGCCCGCCGAGGGCGAACACTGAAGCTTTCTTT
CASSPPRANTEAFF
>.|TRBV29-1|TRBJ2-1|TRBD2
TGCAGCGTTCGTCCCCCGATCAGCGGGGTATACAATGAGCAGTTCTTC
CSVRPPISGVYNEQFF
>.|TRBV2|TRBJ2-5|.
TGTGCCAGCAGTCAATCCGGGACAAGAGAGACCCAGTACTTC
CASSQSGTRETQYF
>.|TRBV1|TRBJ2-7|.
TGCACCAGCAGCCAGGTAGGTCTAGTAAGGCTCTACGAGCAGTACTTC
CTSSQVGLVRLYEQYF
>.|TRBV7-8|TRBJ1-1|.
TGTGCCAGCAGCCTAGGACAGCTGAACACTGAAGCTTTCTTT
CASSLGQLNTEAFF
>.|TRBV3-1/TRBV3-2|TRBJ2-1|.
TGTGCCAGCAGCCTCGGGACCTACAATGAGCAGTTCTTC
CASSLGTYNEQFF
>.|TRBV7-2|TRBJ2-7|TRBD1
TGTGCCAGCAGCCCACGGGGGACAGGCGACTACGAGCAGTACTTC
CASSPRGTGDYEQYF